This TCR beta chain comes out of a study of T cells after yellow fever vaccination. TCRdb analysed the 5' RACE reads with MiXCR anew, one entry per CDR3 protein. The data contain 500,000 to 650,000 distinct CDR3 sequences, about 12% of them singletons. This CDR3 contains 15 residues. Looked up from germline, CDR1 is LGHNA and CDR2 is YSLEER. Between the trimmed V and J ends, which lost 1 base and 4 bases, there was a span of 13 bases. There are a few counts of this clonotype. The genes are TRBV4-3 and TRBJ2-5, with D perhaps matching TRBD1 (5 bases). The sequencing used PBMCs, collected on the day of the yellow fever booster vaccination. The clonotype was recovered from a young man who received the YFV17D yellow fever vaccine. The CDR3: CASSQVGAVGETQYF. DNA for the CDR3: TGCGCCAGCAGCCAAGTAGGGGCGGTGGGAGAGACCCAGTACTTC.